This TCR beta chain emerged from a study of blood T cell repertoires in COVID-19. On the study more broadly: T cells, B-cell-depleted T cells, or PBMCs provided the cDNA or gDNA that served as material.

Libraries were prepared by immunoSEQ multiplex PCR; TCRdb keeps only in-frame clonotypes and omits some of them. The sample carries around 100,000 clones, roughly 86% recorded once. The CDR3 is 18 amino acids. The junction had 11 bases not matched to a gene; V was cut back by 2 bases and J by 6 bases. The germline CDR1 and CDR2 sequences are KGHDR and SFDVKD. The clonotype originates from a man aged 35 to 55 with active or convalescent COVID-19. What was sequenced was peripheral blood. The rearrangement uses TRBV24-1 and TRBJ2-1; TRBD2 agrees at 11 bases. The CDR3 DNA sequence: TGTGCCACCAGTGATTCCGCGGGACTAGCGGCTGCTGGCAATGAGCAGTTCTTC. Translation gives CATSDSAGLAAAGNEQFF.